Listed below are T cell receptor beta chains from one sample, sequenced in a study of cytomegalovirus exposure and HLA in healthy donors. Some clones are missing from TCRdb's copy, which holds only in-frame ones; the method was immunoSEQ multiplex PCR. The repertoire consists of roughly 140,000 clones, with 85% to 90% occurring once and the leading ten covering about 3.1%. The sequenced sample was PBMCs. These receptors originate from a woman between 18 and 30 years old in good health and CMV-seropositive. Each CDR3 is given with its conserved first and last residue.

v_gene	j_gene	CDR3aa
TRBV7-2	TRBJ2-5	CASREGGPASETQYF
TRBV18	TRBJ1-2	CASSPGTVYGYTF
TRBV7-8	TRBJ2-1	CASSLVGGRSSYNEQFF
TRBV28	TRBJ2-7	CASSLVGQSYEQYF
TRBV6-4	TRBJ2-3	CASSDSTSGHTDTQYF
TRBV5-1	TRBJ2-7	CASSATRSSYEQYF
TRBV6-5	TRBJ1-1	CASSYEQALNTEAFF
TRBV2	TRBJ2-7	CASRIDRGSYEQYF
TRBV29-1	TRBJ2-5	CSVDGEGQTQYF
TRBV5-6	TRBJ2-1	CASSPGTSGYNEQFF
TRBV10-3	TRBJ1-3	CAISEEQVFSIYF
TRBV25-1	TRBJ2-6	CASSERTTGTGANVLTF
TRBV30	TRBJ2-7	CAWSSADGRLIDEQYF
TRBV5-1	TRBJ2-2	CASSLEAGVRSGELFF
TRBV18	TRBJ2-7	CASSLSLAGYDGEQYF
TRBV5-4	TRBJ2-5	CASSFTRTSGQETQYF
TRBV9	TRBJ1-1	CASSKDTVNTEAFF
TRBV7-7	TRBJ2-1	CASSSASGRATYNEQFF
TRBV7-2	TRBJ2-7	CASSPASATYEQYF
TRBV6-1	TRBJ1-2	CASSEKGSGLYIGYTF
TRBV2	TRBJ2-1	CARSTGLGSNEQFF
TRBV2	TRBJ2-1	CASSDRDRADEQFF
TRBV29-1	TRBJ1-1	CSVALETEAFF
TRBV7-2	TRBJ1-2	CASSYRDRVVSGDGYTF
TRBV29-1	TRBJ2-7	CSVEGGTRSPLEQYF
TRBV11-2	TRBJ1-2	CASSLGGQLPSGYTF
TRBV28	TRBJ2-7	CASSPFDIYEQYF
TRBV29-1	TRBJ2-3	CSVSLAADTQYF
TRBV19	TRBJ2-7	CASSDYNEQYF
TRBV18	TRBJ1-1	CASSPDTLNTEAFF
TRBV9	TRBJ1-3	CASSVEPRSSGNTIYF
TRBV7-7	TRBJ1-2	CASSSTDRAGYGYTF
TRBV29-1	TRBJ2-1	CSVERRKTYNEQFF
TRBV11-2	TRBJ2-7	CASSPGLAGEVEQYF
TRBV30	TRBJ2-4	CARKIAGVDIQYF
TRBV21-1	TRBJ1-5	CASSKINRGSNQPQHF
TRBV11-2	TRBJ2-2	CASSLGLAGSGELFF
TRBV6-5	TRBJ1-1	CASSYSSGFNTEAFF
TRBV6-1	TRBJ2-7	CASRFDRGQVEQYF
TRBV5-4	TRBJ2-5	CASSLILAGEETQYF
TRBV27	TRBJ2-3	CASAWAGGLRDTQYF
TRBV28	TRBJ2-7	CASSLSGGTSYEQYF
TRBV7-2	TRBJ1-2	CASSTGDGFYGYTF
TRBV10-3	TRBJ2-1	CAIRRLAAYNEQFF
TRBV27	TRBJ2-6	CASSLSFFSGANVLTF
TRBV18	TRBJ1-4	CASSPTGEPNEKLFF
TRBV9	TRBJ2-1	CASSFRWAEGRNEQFF
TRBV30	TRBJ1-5	CAWRETGGGQPQHF
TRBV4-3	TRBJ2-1	CASSPSGGRSNEQFF
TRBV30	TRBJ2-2	CAWSLSGSITGELFF
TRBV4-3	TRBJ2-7	CASSQESVRDYEQYF
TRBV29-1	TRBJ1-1	CSVQGAGVTEAFF
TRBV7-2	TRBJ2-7	CASSHGTSGSYEQYF
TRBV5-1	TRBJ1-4	CASSLVGPPREKLFF